A selection of T cell receptor beta chains follows, all from one sample in a study of CD8 T cells in ankylosing spondylitis. TCRdb re-analysed the 5' RACE reads in MiXCR, keeping a single row per CDR3 protein. The repertoire holds 330,000 or so distinct CDR3 sequences, with 6.5% to 10% as singletons. The specimen sequenced was blood, either unsorted or a sorted T cell fraction (not recorded which). The source is a male donor with ankylosing spondylitis. CDR3s include the opening cysteine and the closing phenylalanine or tryptophan. D genes are given only for firm matches. Rows may omit the clone size; those that give it use once, few, many or a size class.

D gene: .; J gene: TRBJ2-5; clone size: many; V gene: TRBV28; CDR3 protein: CASSSNRDSRETQYF; CDR3 DNA: TGTGCCAGCAGTTCAAACCGGGACTCAAGGGAGACCCAGTACTTC
D gene: .; J gene: TRBJ1-1; clone size: .; V gene: TRBV5-1; CDR3 protein: CASSSLSTTEAFF; CDR3 DNA: TGCGCCAGCAGCTCGCTCAGTACCACTGAAGCTTTCTTT
D gene: .; J gene: TRBJ2-5; clone size: many; V gene: TRBV29-1; CDR3 protein: CSVEQSRGETQYF; CDR3 DNA: TGCAGCGTTGAGCAGAGCCGTGGGGAGACCCAGTACTTC
D gene: TRBD2; J gene: TRBJ2-1; clone size: few; V gene: TRBV7-2; CDR3 protein: CASSLSTSGIVNEQFF; CDR3 DNA: TGTGCCAGCAGCTTGTCGACTAGCGGGATAGTCAATGAGCAGTTCTTC
D gene: .; J gene: TRBJ2-7; clone size: .; V gene: TRBV5-6; CDR3 protein: CASSPTPDSSYEQYF; CDR3 DNA: TGTGCCAGCAGCCCGACACCGGATTCCTCCTACGAGCAGTACTTC
D gene: .; J gene: TRBJ2-3; clone size: few; V gene: TRBV7-2; CDR3 protein: CASSFGSEADTQYF; CDR3 DNA: TGTGCCAGCAGCTTTGGGAGTGAGGCAGATACGCAGTATTTT
D gene: TRBD2; J gene: TRBJ2-2; clone size: many; V gene: TRBV12-3/TRBV12-4; CDR3 protein: CASSLGLAGSGELFF; CDR3 DNA: TGTGCCAGCAGTTTGGGACTAGCGGGTAGCGGGGAGCTGTTTTTT
D gene: .; J gene: TRBJ2-2; clone size: .; V gene: TRBV6-2/TRBV6-3; CDR3 protein: CASTLSGTRVRELFF; CDR3 DNA: TGTGCCAGCACCCTTTCCGGGACGCGGGTCCGGGAGCTGTTTTTT
D gene: TRBD1; J gene: TRBJ1-1; clone size: few; V gene: TRBV7-2; CDR3 protein: CASSLVRDRVWGTEAFF; CDR3 DNA: TGTGCCAGCAGCTTAGTGAGGGACAGAGTTTGGGGCACTGAAGCTTTCTTT
D gene: .; J gene: TRBJ2-7; clone size: few; V gene: TRBV6-2/TRBV6-3; CDR3 protein: CASCPKADSYEQYF; CDR3 DNA: TGTGCCAGCTGTCCCAAGGCGGATTCCTACGAGCAGTACTTC
D gene: .; J gene: TRBJ2-3; clone size: .; V gene: TRBV2; CDR3 protein: CASEWGGSTDTQYF; CDR3 DNA: TGTGCCAGCGAGTGGGGCGGGAGCACAGATACGCAGTATTTT
D gene: TRBD1; J gene: TRBJ2-1; clone size: many; V gene: TRBV5-1; CDR3 protein: CASSPRQGAEQFF; CDR3 DNA: TGCGCCAGCAGCCCTCGACAGGGGGCTGAGCAGTTCTTC
D gene: TRBD2; J gene: TRBJ2-2; clone size: few; V gene: TRBV5-1; CDR3 protein: CASSSVAGDTGELFF; CDR3 DNA: TGCGCCAGCAGCTCCGTAGCGGGAGACACCGGGGAGCTGTTTTTT
D gene: .; J gene: TRBJ2-2; clone size: .; V gene: TRBV20-1; CDR3 protein: CSASSGQNTGELFF; CDR3 DNA: TGCAGTGCTAGTTCGGGACAGAACACCGGGGAGCTGTTTTTT
D gene: TRBD1; J gene: TRBJ1-1; clone size: many; V gene: TRBV12-3/TRBV12-4; CDR3 protein: CASSLRTGTGGSGFF; CDR3 DNA: TGTGCCAGCAGTTTGCGAACCGGGACAGGGGGTAGTGGTTTCTTT
D gene: .; J gene: TRBJ1-3; clone size: .; V gene: TRBV12-3/TRBV12-4; CDR3 protein: CASSFGYSGNTIYF; CDR3 DNA: TGTGCCAGCAGTTTTGGCTACTCTGGAAACACCATATATTTT
D gene: TRBD2; J gene: TRBJ2-1; clone size: few; V gene: TRBV4-1; CDR3 protein: CASSQEGPSGLSYNEQFF; CDR3 DNA: TGCGCCAGCAGCCAAGAAGGTCCTAGCGGGCTCTCCTACAATGAGCAGTTCTTC